What follows are 27 T cell receptor beta chains derived from one specimen sequenced in a study of CD8+CD57+ T cells in acquired aplastic anemia. Genomic DNA acted as the template from which TCR beta VDJ combination and CDR3 sequence profiling were carried out. TCRdb called the reads again in MiXCR, with one record for every CDR3 protein. The sample has 200,000 to 250,000 distinct CDR3 sequences; over 60% are singletons. The specimen was sorted CD4+, CD8+, or CD8+CD57+ T cells (not recorded which) from PBMCs. These receptors all stem from a human donor in good health.

This clonotype appeared a few times. The rearrangement joins TRBV20-1 to TRBJ2-3; no clear D. The CDR3 length is 12 residues. With 6 bases removed from V and 1 base from J, the gap between germline ends came to 8 bases. In germline, CDR1 is DFQATT, CDR2 SNEGSKA (reference sequence). CDR3 amino acids: CSAQPGTDTQYF. The CDR3 DNA is TGCAGTGCACAACCGGGCACAGATACGCAGTATTTT.

This clonotype occurred many times. This sequence joins TRBV15 and TRBJ2-3; 9 bases map to TRBD1. CDR3 size: 16 residues. Germline assignment: CDR1 LNHNV and CDR2 YYDKDF (reference sequence). With 1 base clipped from V and 3 bases from J, the junction kept 5 bases outside the gene matches. The CDR3 DNA reads TGTGCCACCAGCAGAGTAGGTGGGACAGGGACAGATACGCAGTATTTT. It encodes CATSRVGGTGTDTQYF. The entire variable domain, with the rest obtained from reference TRBV15 and TRBJ2-3, is as follows: DAMVIQNPRYQVTQFGKPVTLSCSQTLNHNVMYWYQQKSSQAPKLLFHYYDKDFNNEADTPDNFQSRRPNTSFCFLDIRSPGLGDTAMYLCATSRVGGTGTDTQYFGPGTRLTVL.

The V gene is TRBV7-9, the J gene TRBJ2-2; D unclear. Per germline, CDR1 SEHNR and CDR2 FQNEAQ (reference sequence). The CDR3 loop spans 13 amino acids. Deletions cut 6 bases from V and 6 bases from J, with 11 bases between. This CDR3 is CASSSRAPGELFF. The CDR3 DNA is TGTGCCAGCAGTTCTCGGGCCCCCGGGGAGCTGTTTTTT.

The chain uses TRBV7-6 and TRBJ2-7; D is ambiguous. Germline CDR1 reads SGHVS; CDR2 reads FNYEAQ. This CDR3 region has 14 residues. Trimming pared 1 base from V and 0 bases from J, leaving 7 bases between. CDR3 region: CASSLDVASYEQYF. The CDR3 coding sequence is TGTGCCAGCAGCTTAGACGTAGCCTCCTACGAGCAGTACTTC.

This clonotype was found a few times. The V and J genes are TRBV29-1 and TRBJ2-3; no firm D call. Germline CDR1 is SQVTM and CDR2 is ANQGSEA. The CDR3 sequence is 16 residues long. The ends were cut back, 8 bases at V and 2 bases at J, with 23 bases in the middle. For the CDR3, the DNA is TGCAGCTACGTGGACCCCCTCTATGACATCACAGATACGCAGTATTTT. Protein: CSYVDPLYDITDTQYF.

This chain links TRBV29-1 with TRBJ1-2; TRBD1 is a possible D gene (6 bases). The germline CDR1 and CDR2 sequences are SQVTM and ANQGSEA. The CDR3 extends over 14 amino acids. The V end was cut by 2 bases, the J end by 2 bases, with 12 bases between. This chain's CDR3 is CSVEIQGLNYGYTF. DNA for the CDR3: TGCAGCGTTGAAATACAGGGCCTGAACTATGGCTACACCTTC. Together with reference TRBV29-1 and TRBJ1-2, the CDR3 gives the full variable domain: SAVISQKPSRDICQRGTSLTIQCQVDSQVTMMFWYRQQPGQSLTLIATANQGSEATYESGFVIDKFPISRPNLTFSTLTVSNMSPEDSSIYLCSVEIQGLNYGYTFGSGTRLTVV.

Remarks on this clonotype: A junction boundary mismatches the germline segment, possibly from a read error. The chain carries TRBV9 and TRBJ2-7; the D gene is possibly TRBD1 (6 bases). The length of the CDR3 is 17 residues. In germline, CDR1 is SGDLS, CDR2 YYNGEE. The CDR3 DNA is TGTGCCAGCAACGTACACGGGGACATTAGTTATCCATACGAGCAGTACTTC. Its translation is CASNVHGDISYPYEQYF.

The chain recombines TRBV7-2 with TRBJ1-1; TRBD1 agrees at 9 bases. V shed 3 bases and J 6 bases; nucleotides not matched to a gene: 5. Looked up from germline, CDR1 is SGHTA and CDR2 is FQGNSA. The CDR3 spans 14 residues. This CDR3 reads CASSFHRGPPEAFF. In nucleotides, the CDR3 is TGTGCCAGCAGCTTCCACAGGGGGCCCCCTGAAGCTTTCTTT.

This clonotype was found a few times. The chain recombines TRBV10-3 with TRBJ2-3; D is unclear. The CDR3 is 15 amino acids. Germline loops: CDR1 ENHRY, CDR2 SYGVKD. Trimming pared 0 bases from V and 1 base from J, leaving 8 bases between. In DNA, the CDR3 is TGTGCCATCAGTGAGTCCGTTACAGGCACAGATACGCAGTATTTT. The encoded protein is CAISESVTGTDTQYF.

The chain employs TRBV6-5 and TRBJ2-7; a possible D gene is TRBD1 (5 bases). CDR1 is MNHEY, CDR2 SVGAGI, per germline. The ends were cut back, 8 bases at V and 2 bases at J, with 19 bases in the middle. The CDR3 has 15 residues. The DNA for the CDR3 is TGTGCCAGCGCCCCAGAACAGGCCTTTACCTACGAGCAGTACTTC. This translates into CASAPEQAFTYEQYF.

CDR3 DNA sequence: TGCAGTGCTAGAGCCCGCGGGGGGGTGGAGGAAAAACTGTTTTTT. It codes for CSARARGGVEEKLFF. This rearrangement joins TRBV20-1 to TRBJ1-4; a possible D gene is TRBD1 (5 bases). This CDR3 region has 15 residues. Germline V gives CDR1 DFQATT, CDR2 SNEGSKA (reference sequence). Deletions cut 1 base from V and 8 bases from J, with 17 bases between.

This sequence joins TRBV6-5 and TRBJ1-5; 8 bases are shared with TRBD1. V was pared by 6 bases and J by 0 bases, with 4 bases of the junction left unmatched. The CDR3 is made up of 15 amino acids. Germline values: CDR1 MNHEY, CDR2 SVGAGI. CDR3 in DNA: TGTGCCAGCAGGGGACAGGTTGATAGCAATCAGCCCCAGCATTTT. Translation: CASRGQVDSNQPQHF.

Many counts were recorded for this clonotype. This chain joins TRBV7-9 and TRBJ2-2; D not resolved. Germline V gene sequence: CDR1 SEHNR, CDR2 FQNEAQ (reference sequence). The CDR3 runs to 12 residues. The CDR3 DNA reads TGTACGGGCTCCCAGAACACCGGGGAGCTGTTTTTT. Translating gives CTGSQNTGELFF.

This clonotype was counted at least ten times. The chain links TRBV27 to TRBJ1-6; D is perhaps TRBD1 (5 bases). Trimming stripped 1 base from V and 14 bases from J, with 21 bases between. This CDR3 is built from 16 residues. The V gene's germline CDR1 is MNHEY and CDR2 SMNVEV (reference sequence). CDR3 nucleotide sequence: TGTGCCAGCAGTTTATACTTCGAGGGGACGGGAACTACCCTCCACTTT. This codes for CASSLYFEGTGTTLHF.

The rearrangement joins TRBV4-2 to TRBJ2-7; D gene uncertain. Trimming cost V 0 bases and J 4 bases, with 10 bases left between them. Germline V lookup: CDR1 LGHNA, CDR2 YNFKEQ. The CDR3 runs 14 residues. The CDR3 nucleotides are TGTGCCAGCAGCCAAGATCCCCAGCTTTACGAGCAGTACTTC. Translated: CASSQDPQLYEQYF.

This chain uses TRBV20-1 with TRBJ2-7, with D tentatively TRBD2 (5 bases). Germline values: CDR1 DFQATT, CDR2 SNEGSKA (reference sequence). V lost 3 bases and J 7 bases, leaving 13 bases between the germline ends. This CDR3 is built from 12 residues. The CDR3 protein is CSASLGVGEQYF. As DNA, the CDR3 is TGCAGTGCTAGCCTCGGGGTTGGGGAGCAGTACTTC.

The rearrangement joins TRBV7-6 to TRBJ2-7, with 8 bases that match TRBD1. The J segment lost 6 bases and the V segment lost 5 bases, leaving 12 bases of the junction unmatched. Looked up from germline, CDR1 is SGHVS and CDR2 is FNYEAQ. This CDR3 spans 15 amino acids. DNA for the CDR3: TGTGCCAGCAGCCAAACGGACAGGGAGAGAGGCGAGCAGTACTTC. Its protein is CASSQTDRERGEQYF.

The chain has TRBV12-3 or TRBV12-4 and TRBJ1-1, with 9 bases matching TRBD1. CDR3 length: 15 residues. The ends lost 3 bases at V and 6 bases at J; junction bases unmatched: 8. The CDR3 loop is CASSLGDRAGAEAFF. In nucleotides, the CDR3 is TGTGCCAGCAGTTTGGGGGACAGGGCCGGCGCTGAAGCTTTCTTT.

This chain connects TRBV15 to TRBJ2-5, with D perhaps assigned TRBD1 or TRBD2 (6 bases each). V was pared by 0 bases and J by 4 bases, with 9 bases between. This CDR3 has 14 residues. The germline gives CDR1 LNHNV, CDR2 YYDKDF (reference sequence). The CDR3 protein is CATSRDRGGETQYF. Here the CDR3 DNA reads TGTGCCACCAGCAGAGACAGGGGAGGAGAGACCCAGTACTTC.

In its sample, this clonotype was seen once. The junction does not match germline at one end; this may be a read error. The rearrangement uses TRBV20-1 and TRBJ1-1; D remains ambiguous. The CDR3 extends over 11 amino acids. Per the germline V gene, CDR1 is DFQATT and CDR2 is SNEGSKA (reference sequence). CDR3 in DNA: TGCAGTGCTAGACGGAACGCTGAAGCTTTCTTT. It encodes CSARRNAEAFF.

V and J are TRBV29-1 and TRBJ2-1, with TRBD2 identical over 11 bases. CDR1 and CDR2 (germline): SQVTM, ANQGSEA. This CDR3 has 17 residues. Trimming cost V 3 bases and J 2 bases; bases outside gene matches: 9. CDR3 sequence: CSVDGGGSGGAYNEQFF. CDR3 DNA sequence: TGCAGCGTTGATGGAGGGGGTAGCGGGGGGGCCTACAATGAGCAGTTCTTC.

The chain employs TRBV14 and TRBJ2-5; D not certain. V lost 4 bases and J lost 5, with 14 bases in between. The length of the CDR3 is 14 residues. Germline lookup yields CDR1 SGHDN and CDR2 FVKESK. The CDR3 coding sequence is TGTGCCAGCAGCCCAACGGTGACTTGGGAGACCCAGTACTTC. Its protein is CASSPTVTWETQYF.

There are a few counts of this clonotype. CDR3 sequence reads: CATCPRGRAFF. The CDR3 nucleotides read TGTGCCACCTGTCCCCGAGGGAGAGCTTTCTTT. The chain employs TRBV28 and TRBJ1-1; the D is unclear. The germline gives CDR1 MDHEN, CDR2 SYDVKM. V was shortened by 10 bases and J by 10 bases, with 16 bases between the two germline ends. The CDR3 totals 11 residues. Full variable domain (outside the CDR3, taken from reference TRBV28 and TRBJ1-1): DVKVTQSSRYLVKRTGEKVFLECVQDMDHENMFWYRQDPGLGLRLIYFSYDVKMKEKGDIPEGYSVSREKKERFSLILESASTNQTSMYLCATCPRGRAFFGQGTRLTVV.

This clonotype was seen ten or more times. The genes are TRBV5-8 and TRBJ2-1; 9 nucleotides line up with TRBD1. From germline, CDR1 is SGHTS and CDR2 YDEGEE. V lost 0 bases to trimming and J lost 7 bases; unmatched junction nucleotides: 17. The CDR3 extends over 19 amino acids. Written as DNA, the CDR3 is TGTGCCAGCAGCTTGGAGGACAGGGGCCTCAGTCTCGATAGGAATGAGCAGTTCTTC. Translated, it gives CASSLEDRGLSLDRNEQFF.

This clonotype was found many times. The rearrangement joins TRBV19 to TRBJ2-2; D remains unclear. With 6 bases removed from V and 6 bases from J, the gap between germline ends came to 17 bases. The CDR3 spans 15 residues. Germline values: CDR1 LNHDA, CDR2 SQIVND (reference sequence). CDR3 in amino acids: CASSPSTPGPGELFF. DNA for the CDR3: TGTGCCAGTAGCCCCTCGACCCCTGGGCCCGGGGAGCTGTTTTTT.

This clonotype showed up many times. DNA for the CDR3: TGCGCCAGCAGCTTAGACAGGAACACCGGGGAGCTGTTTTTT. Translating it yields CASSLDRNTGELFF. The chain links TRBV5-1 to TRBJ2-2, with D possibly TRBD1 on 5 matching bases. The germline V gene encodes CDR1 SGHRS and CDR2 YFSETQ. The V gene lost 2 bases and the J gene lost 1 base, with 6 bases spanning the gap. This CDR3 contains 14 residues.

Points on this clonotype: Because the CDR3's place on the DNA is in doubt, the DNA is left out and the CDR3 is given as listed by TCRdb. The genes are TRBV9 and TRBJ2-5. The CDR3 totals 20 residues, both ends included. Germline values: CDR1 SGDLS, CDR2 YYNGEE. The CDR3 sequence: CASSVGVLDGAFFGQETQYF.